This T cell receptor (beta chain) is drawn from a study of cytomegalovirus exposure and HLA in healthy donors (dated by TCRdb to about 2017). As for the study more broadly: An earlier analysis of more than 550 of the donors reported about 260 Gb of sequence data and 95 million to 120 million unique TCR beta sequences obtained from about 180 million T cells. An earlier analysis of 587 of the donors applied high-throughput TCR beta sequencing to assess whether each TCR beta V gene segment acted as functional or pseudogenic. All discovery cohort repertoires had been generated using a single sequencing platform. About 300 gigabases of sequencing data and approximately 84 million unique TCR sequences were included in an early release covering roughly 700 HLA-typed donors. In addition to the first cohort of roughly 670 subjects, a separate validation cohort of 130 or so different subjects was used. The genetic ancestry cluster associated with self-reported Caucasian donors included 65% to 90% of the roughly 400 genotyped donors. Alongside the repertoire data, information on donor age, sex, ethnicity and CMV serostatus was compiled. The study aimed to test whether signatures of past pathogen exposure could be identified by cataloging public T cell receptors. The study profiled the T cell repertoires of 500 to 800 subjects by immunosequencing and related them to cytomegalovirus serostatus. Typing coverage varied by locus: roughly 629-640 donors for A, B, C, DRB1 and DQB1; some 520 for DQA1; over 600 for DPA1; roughly 450 for DPB1. Rather than drawing on any new phenotypic data, the later analysis identified candidate immune exposures from TCR beta sequences and the way those sequences occurred across donors. HLA typing covered class I and class II loci at four-digit resolution. About 5 DR-DQ haplotypes were handled as single units for association and clustering, since linkage in the cohort was strong. The study combined high-throughput TCR immunosequencing, statistical association of individual TCRs with disease status, and machine learning to predict cytomegalovirus infection status. A later genetic analysis used genome-wide SNP genotypes for about 65% of the 666 donors, treating that subset as a discovery cohort. Among a few hundred genotyped donors of the cohort, an average of roughly 240,000 unique TCR beta nucleotide sequences were sequenced per donor, roughly 20% of them non-productive. To study patterns of TCR occurrence, a later analysis re-analyzed previously published TCR beta repertoires from 550 to 800 donors and added high-resolution HLA genotyping.

Overall study outcomes, separate from this receptor: The earlier analysis of around 600 of the donors excluded roughly 17 rarely observed V segments, including chromosome 9 orphons, because counts were too low. Because some donors lacked HLA typing at each locus, the association tests relied only on the typed subset. V-gene and J-gene trimming of TCR beta chains was associated with a missense DCLRE1C variant in a later genetic analysis, and the association was replicated in an independent cohort. A further reported finding was that TCR beta sequences accurately predicted the HLA-A and HLA-B alleles for most subjects in the first cohort. A later analysis found that HLA-associated TCR beta chains were more clonally expanded and had lower generation probabilities than equally common non-associated chains. Sequencing depth was assumed to be roughly uniform across donors in the presence/absence analyses, though that assumption may not hold. The authors suggested that the approach could potentially be generalized to other disease states and immunological phenotypes. In a later analysis, some 18,000 TCR beta sequences were associated with specific HLA alleles at a false discovery rate of 0.05. Linkage disequilibrium might explain the correlated functional status among segregating V segments, but an unknown experimental factor could not be ruled out. Immune exposure information for the cohort was limited to CMV serostatus. In this cohort, only TCR beta chains were sequenced, and detectable features were limited by the absence of alpha or paired-chain data. According to a later analysis, parvovirus B19, influenza, CMV and Epstein-Barr virus appeared linked to several top co-occurrence clusters. Most TCR sequences were observed very rarely across donors, whereas some public TCRs were present in many individuals. Three of the identified cytomegalovirus-associated TCR beta chains were confirmed in vitro to be specific for cytomegalovirus antigens. In a later analysis, the rate of TCR association differed among HLA loci, with DRB1 alleles having the most associated TCRs and HLA-C alleles having the fewest. Most CMV-associated TCR beta chains appeared to be HLA-restricted in a later analysis, and the HLA associations seemed to be driven largely by CMV exposure. Compared with the 666-donor mean, donors in an Asian-associated ancestry cluster had fewer N-insertions in productive TCRs, according to a later genetic analysis. The study gave a list of about 160 TCR beta chains associated with cytomegalovirus. In an earlier analysis of some 540 of the donors, most TCR beta V segments appeared in productive rearrangements about 90% or about 30% of the time, broadly matching IMGT annotations. A cluster of highly shared sequence variants was judged likely to represent a technical artifact of the sequencing pipeline. Assigning TCR associations to individual alleles was difficult when HLA alleles, especially DR and DQ, strongly co-occurred. The classifier was reported to diagnose cytomegalovirus status with high specificity and sensitivity in both the original cohort and the validation cohort.

This clone has a handful of counts. The specificity of this receptor is unknown. One base away there is no much larger clone; base qualities are not given. This sample includes further DNA sequences coding for the same CDR3. Receptor amplification or capture employed the immunoSEQ multiplex PCR assay. A mixture of 60 forward primers for TCR Vbeta segments and 13 reverse primers for TCR Jbeta segments was used in the multiplex PCR. The CDR3 region of rearranged TCR beta genes was amplified from genomic DNA with a multiplex PCR assay. Amplified TCR beta libraries were sequenced as 87-base-pair reads on the Illumina HiSeq System. As for the original processing: In a later analysis, tens of millions of unique TCR beta chains were counted across the 500 to 700 repertoires, and roughly 10 million of these chains were shared by at least two donors. Raw reads were error-corrected and collapsed into unique sequences by a nearest-neighbor algorithm in which closely related sequences were merged to remove PCR and sequencing errors. To assign V, D and J gene segments, CDR3 sequences were aligned to IMGT reference sequences. For a sequence to be retained, a match of at least six nucleotides to both a V gene segment and a J gene segment was required. A rearrangement counted as productive if the CDR3 had no stop codons and remained in frame with V and J, and every other rearrangement counted as non-productive. CDR3 was defined by IMGT convention, running from the second conserved V-encoded cysteine to the conserved J-encoded phenylalanine. Sequences without an unambiguous match to a single V gene segment were excluded from the earlier analysis of 450 to 650 of the donors. An earlier analysis of over 450 of the donors classified V segments as functional when productive rearrangements were above 56.7% and as segregating when the standard deviation between donors was above 5%. A statistical classification framework was developed to diagnose cytomegalovirus status using the catalog of TCR beta chain sequences. In a later analysis, V and J genes were assigned by comparing TCR nucleotide sequences against IMGT/GENE-DB human TR gene sequences. In a later analysis, CDR3 sequences and most-parsimonious VDJ recombination scenarios were assigned using the TCRdist pipeline. In a later analysis, every TCR beta chain was defined by the combination of its CDR3 amino acid sequence and its V-gene family, and reads without a unique V-gene family were dropped. In a later analysis, around 650 highly shared, low-generation-probability nucleotide sequences were removed to address suspected cross-contamination and a sequencing artifact. In a later analysis, a clonal expansion index for each public chain was calculated from normalized within-repertoire ranks of inferred template counts. A later analysis computed generation probabilities with a VDJ recombination model fitted to out-of-frame rearrangements, and checked the results against IGoR. A later analysis scored TCR-TCR, TCR-HLA and TCR-CMV co-occurrence with hypergeometric tests, applying a repertoire-size bias correction to TCR pairs. To estimate false discovery rates, a later analysis permuted the HLA or CMV assignments 20 times. In a later analysis, co-occurring TCRs were grouped with DBSCAN, and TCRdist sequence similarity was added when clustering was performed within HLA-allele-positive subsets. For co-occurrence clustering, repertoires with fewer than 30,000 or more than 120,000 public chains were excluded, along with about five repertoires with anomalous nucleotide sharing. TCRdb limited this immuneACCESS table to in-frame rearrangements with V and J called. A share of clones is missing; checked studies link under half to unresolved V genes, and the rest is unexplained. V and J calls and clone size follow that table, whereas D and trimming were derived from the DNA. This sample comprises some 120,000 clones, roughly 82% of them detected only once. Approximately 3% of the sample is taken by the ten largest.

In total, fewer than 750 healthy bone marrow donors made up the cohort. All cohort members were sampled while nominally healthy, although unrecorded immune exposures were likely present. The donor tested CMV seropositive and was one of the 289 seropositive cohort members. A peripheral blood sample was provided by each donor, and peripheral blood mononuclear cells were used for TCR beta sequencing. The Qiagen DNeasy Blood Extraction Kit was used to extract genomic DNA from the blood cell samples. Specimen: PBMCs. The TCR was taken from a woman aged 18-29 years in good health and CMV-seropositive.

The DNA sequence is given as TGTGCCAGCAGTGAAGTACCGGGACAGGGGTCAGATACGCAGTATTTT. Its coded protein is CASSEVPGQGSDTQYF. Recombination linked TRBV2 to TRBJ2-3, with 10 junctional bases fitting TRBD1. For this chain, trimming is 1 base at the V end and 4 bases at the J end, and the number of junction bases without a gene match is 5. The CDR3 goes from the cysteine to the phenylalanine over 16 residues. Only the CDR3 DNA is retained, 48 bases long and in frame from the first base. Based on the germline V gene, the CDR1 and CDR2 sequences are SNHLY and FYNNEI.